These T cell receptor beta chains were read from a single sample in a study of shared clonotypes between healthy human individuals. Produced via immunoSEQ multiplex PCR; TCRdb's table is partial and in-frame only. Among 1.5 million to 2.5 million clones listed, about 94% were seen once. The specimen was naive CD8+ T cells sorted from blood. The receptors originated from a man between 18 and 35 years old in good health. Each CDR3 is given with its conserved first and last residue. A D gene is named only where the DNA matches it firmly. Expanded clones are given a class, and other clones once, few, many or no size at all.

D: NA; size: NA; V: TRBV7-9; J: TRBJ2-7; DNA: TGTGCCAGCAGCTCTACTCAAAGTCACGAGCAGTACTTC; CDR3: CASSSTQSHEQYF
D: NA; size: NA; V: TRBV27; J: TRBJ1-1; DNA: TGTGCCAGCAGTTTCTCGGTGAACACTGAAGCTTTCTTT; CDR3: CASSFSVNTEAFF
D: NA; size: NA; V: TRBV4-3; J: TRBJ2-7; DNA: TGCGCCAGCAGCCAAGGCCGGGACGGCTCCTACGAGCAGTACTTC; CDR3: CASSQGRDGSYEQYF
D: NA; size: NA; V: TRBV30; J: TRBJ1-2; DNA: TGTGCCTGGACTCCTAACTTTGGGGACGGCTACACCTTC; CDR3: CAWTPNFGDGYTF
D: NA; size: once; V: TRBV11-2; J: TRBJ2-7; DNA: TGTGCCAGCAGCTTAGATCTCTCCGAGCAGTACTTC; CDR3: CASSLDLSEQYF
D: TRBD1; size: once; V: TRBV27; J: TRBJ2-3; DNA: TGTGCCAGCAGTTTATCGGGACAGGGGGCAACAGATACGCAGTATTTT; CDR3: CASSLSGQGATDTQYF
D: NA; size: NA; V: TRBV7-9; J: TRBJ2-1; DNA: TGTGCCAGCAGCTTAGCGTTACCCCAGAGCTCCTACAATGAGCAGTTCTTC; CDR3: CASSLALPQSSYNEQFF
D: TRBD1; size: NA; V: TRBV4-1; J: TRBJ2-7; DNA: TGCGCCAGCAGCCAAGAACCGGGACAGGGGGCCTACGAGCAGTACTTC; CDR3: CASSQEPGQGAYEQYF
D: NA; size: once; V: TRBV27; J: TRBJ1-1; DNA: TGTGCCAGCAGTTTCTTTCCGGGGGATTTGAACACTGAAGCTTTCTTT; CDR3: CASSFFPGDLNTEAFF
D: NA; size: NA; V: TRBV6-6; J: TRBJ2-6; DNA: TGTGCCAGCAGTTATTGGGGCGGGGCCAACGTCCTGACTTTC; CDR3: CASSYWGGANVLTF
D: TRBD2; size: NA; V: TRBV4-1; J: TRBJ2-7; DNA: TGCGCCAGCAGCCAGGAAGCGGGAGAGGGTTCATACGAGCAGTACTTC; CDR3: CASSQEAGEGSYEQYF
D: NA; size: NA; V: TRBV9; J: TRBJ2-7; DNA: TGTGCCAGCAGCGTAGAGGGGGTATCCTACGAGCAGTACTTC; CDR3: CASSVEGVSYEQYF
D: TRBD1; size: NA; V: TRBV7-9; J: TRBJ1-4; DNA: TGTGCCAGCAGCTTAGGACAGGGGCTAGCAGAAAAACTGTTTTTT; CDR3: CASSLGQGLAEKLFF
D: TRBD2; size: NA; V: TRBV30; J: TRBJ2-1; DNA: TGTGCCTGGAGAGGGGAACTAGCGGGAGTCTACCCCAACACGTTCTTC; CDR3: CAWRGELAGVYPNTFF
D: NA; size: NA; V: TRBV2; J: TRBJ2-1; DNA: TGTGCCAGCAGTGAGGGACGGGTTTACAATGAGCAGTTCTTC; CDR3: CASSEGRVYNEQFF
D: NA; size: NA; V: TRBV7-9; J: TRBJ2-3; DNA: TGTGCCAGCAGCTTAGGCAGGGATCGTTTAGGGGGCACAGATACGCAGTATTTT; CDR3: CASSLGRDRLGGTDTQYF
D: NA; size: NA; V: TRBV4-1; J: TRBJ2-3; DNA: TGCGCCAGCAGCCAAGAGGGTGATCTCACAGATACGCAGTATTTT; CDR3: CASSQEGDLTDTQYF
D: TRBD2; size: NA; V: TRBV6-5; J: TRBJ2-2; DNA: TGTGCCAGCAGATGGACTAGCGGGAGTTTCGGGGAGCTGTTTTTT; CDR3: CASRWTSGSFGELFF